This TCR beta chain is from a study of regulatory T cells in long-lasting Graves disease. Construction of TCR beta libraries relied on iRepertoire HTBI primers and on Arm-PCR targeting CDR3 regions. From the multiplex PCR reads, TCRdb called clonotypes with MiXCR, one entry per CDR3 protein. This sample has about 240,000 distinct CDR3 sequences, with around 20% found just once. The CDR3 contains 14 residues. V lost 4 bases, J lost 7 bases, and 16 bases lay in between. Per the germline V gene, CDR1 is KGHDR and CDR2 is SFDVKD. Time point noted: newly diagnosed GD, antithyroid drugs for less than 3 months. TCR sequences were obtained from RNA taken from PBMCs. American Thyroid Association guidelines defined how Graves' disease was diagnosed.

The source is a female donor with Graves disease. The rearrangement joins TRBV24-1 to TRBJ2-7, with unresolved D. The sample was peripheral blood mononuclear cells (PBMCs), taken at new diagnosis, from a patient treated with antithyroid drugs. CDR3 sequence reads: CATSDYRAPREQYF. The CDR3 DNA reads TGTGCCACCAGTGACTACCGGGCACCTAGGGAGCAGTACTTC.